Below are 30 T cell receptor beta chains sequenced from a single sample in a study of T cell changes during pregnancy in multiple sclerosis. Generated by immunoSEQ multiplex PCR, the TCRdb table keeps only in-frame clones and is missing some. This sample yields around 40,000 clones, of which 91% are seen a single time; around 0.78% belongs to the top ten. The specimen comprised CD4+ T cells from peripheral blood mononuclear cells, sampled before pregnancy. Receptor source: a female donor with multiple sclerosis, enrolled in a pregnancy study.

The V gene is TRBV19, the J gene TRBJ2-6, with 9 bases aligning to TRBD1. Germline lookup yields CDR1 LNHDA and CDR2 SQIVND (reference sequence). V lost 5 bases and J lost 4; bases outside the gene matches: 18. The CDR3 sequence is 20 residues long. The DNA of the CDR3 is TGTGCCAGTAGTGTCTTATACCCCGGACAGGGGATACCAGGGGCCAACGTCCTGACTTTC. Translating it yields CASSVLYPGQGIPGANVLTF.

This chain joins TRBV11-2 and TRBJ2-1, with TRBD2 matching 15 bases. The CDR3 runs 15 residues. With V trimmed by 4 bases and J by 7 bases, 2 bases remained unmatched. From germline, CDR1 is SGHAT and CDR2 FQNNGV. The CDR3 region is CASSWTSGGGNEQFF. In nucleotides, the CDR3 is TGTGCCAGCAGCTGGACTAGCGGGGGGGGTAATGAGCAGTTCTTC.

The chain couples TRBV19 to TRBJ1-2, with D tentatively TRBD1 (6 bases). Per the germline V gene, CDR1 is LNHDA and CDR2 is SQIVND (reference sequence). V was cut by 6 bases and J by 0 bases, with 11 bases left in between. The length of the CDR3 is 14 residues. CDR3 bases: TGTGCCAGTAGACGGACAGCCTCTAACTATGGCTACACCTTC. Amino acids: CASRRTASNYGYTF.

The CDR3 DNA sequence: TGCAGCGTTGAAGCACGTAAGAACTGGAGCAATCAGCCCCAGCATTTT. It specifies CSVEARKNWSNQPQHF. The rearrangement links TRBV29-1 to TRBJ1-5; D unresolved. Trimming cost V 1 base and J 1 base, with 14 bases left between them. The CDR3 sequence is 16 residues long. Germline lookup yields CDR1 SQVTM and CDR2 ANQGSEA.

This clone was counted a single time. This chain connects TRBV7-3 to TRBJ2-4, with no clear D. V lost 5 bases and J 8 bases, leaving 16 bases between the germline ends. CDR3 length: 14 amino acids. Germline loops: CDR1 SGHTA, CDR2 FQGTGA. Here the CDR3 reads CASSPNKNRDIQYF. The CDR3 DNA is TGTGCCAGCAGCCCCAACAAGAACCGGGACATTCAGTACTTC.

The gene calls are TRBV6-1 and TRBJ2-7; 9 bases are shared with TRBD1. Trimming cost V 1 base and J 7 bases; bases outside gene matches: 14. This CDR3 spans 17 amino acids. The germline gives CDR1 MNHNS, CDR2 SASEGT. The CDR3 region has the DNA TGTGCCAGCAGTGAAGTGCTGTACCCGGACAGGGGAAAAGAGCAGTACTTC. Residues: CASSEVLYPDRGKEQYF.

The V gene is TRBV4-2, the J gene TRBJ1-3, with 7 bases matching TRBD1. There are 17 residues in the CDR3. The germline gives CDR1 LGHNA, CDR2 YNFKEQ. With V trimmed by 2 bases and J by 0 bases, 7 bases remained unmatched. CDR3 residues: CASSQIGQESSGNTIYF. CDR3 bases: TGTGCCAGCAGCCAAATTGGACAGGAGAGCTCTGGAAACACCATATATTTT.

This clone appeared a few times. CDR3 protein: CASSRLGTVTEAFF. The DNA of the CDR3 is TGTGCCAGCTCACGGCTGGGGACAGTGACTGAAGCTTTCTTT. V usage is TRBV18 and J usage is TRBJ1-1, with TRBD1 matching 7 bases. The CDR3 contains 14 residues. CDR1 KGHSH and CDR2 LQKENI come from the germline V gene. J was trimmed by 5 bases and V by 4 bases; bases with no gene match: 7.

The chain has TRBV7-2 and TRBJ2-2; TRBD2 aligns across 9 bases. Germline CDR1 SGHTA, CDR2 FQGNSA. Trimming at V came to 2 bases and at J to 7 bases, leaving 8 bases not matched to a gene. The CDR3 length is 16 residues. CDR3 region: CASSLSAGGTFGELFF. CDR3 in DNA: TGTGCCAGCAGCTTATCGGCGGGGGGGACCTTCGGGGAGCTGTTTTTT.

This clone was counted between two and nine times. The rearrangement links TRBV6-5 to TRBJ1-1, with a weak D call TRBD1 (5 bases). Germline V lookup: CDR1 MNHEY, CDR2 SVGAGI. V shed 2 bases and J shed 5 bases, with 12 bases lying between them. The length of the CDR3 is 14 residues. CDR3 in amino acids: CASSYRREGTEAFF. The CDR3 nucleotides are TGTGCCAGCAGTTACAGGAGGGAGGGGACTGAAGCTTTCTTT.

The genes are TRBV10-1 and TRBJ2-1; 7 positions agree with TRBD1. The germline CDR1 and CDR2 sequences are WNHNN and SYGVQD (reference sequence). V lost 6 bases and J lost 5; bases outside the gene matches: 10. The CDR3 has 15 amino acids. The CDR3, as DNA: TGCGCCAGCAGAAAACAGGGGACGGTTAACAATGAGCAGTTCTTC. Translation: CASRKQGTVNNEQFF.

The chain couples TRBV28 to TRBJ1-2, with D perhaps TRBD1 (5 bases). Germline CDR1 and CDR2: MDHEN and SYDVKM. V lost 6 bases and J 8 bases, leaving 19 bases between the germline ends. The CDR3 has 14 residues. CDR3: CASSINPGGGGYTF. In DNA, the CDR3 is TGTGCCAGCAGCATAAACCCGGGGGGAGGCGGCTACACCTTC.

The chain couples TRBV10-1 to TRBJ2-2; maybe TRBD1 (6 bases). Looked up from germline, CDR1 is WNHNN and CDR2 is SYGVQD (reference sequence). The V end was cut by 3 bases, the J end by 7 bases, with 15 bases between. The CDR3 is 15 residues long. This chain's CDR3 is CASSECVGAGGELFF. The CDR3 nucleotides are TGCGCCAGCAGTGAATGTGTGGGGGCGGGCGGGGAGCTGTTTTTT.

This clone has a single count. In DNA form, the CDR3 reads TGCGCCAGCAGCTGGGGCCGGACCAATAACTATGGCTACACCTTC. It yields the protein CASSWGRTNNYGYTF. This chain uses TRBV5-1 with TRBJ1-2; a weak D match, TRBD1 (5 bases). Looked up from germline, CDR1 is SGHRS and CDR2 is YFSETQ. The CDR3 loop spans 15 amino acids. V lost 3 bases and J 1 base, leaving 13 bases between the germline ends.

This chain connects TRBV7-2 to TRBJ2-7; no clear D. The ends were cut back, 1 base at V and 3 bases at J, with 13 bases in the middle. Germline V gene data show CDR1 as SGHTA and CDR2 as FQGNSA. The CDR3 covers 15 residues. The CDR3 loop reads CASSLVGLLNYEQYF. The CDR3 nucleotides are TGTGCCAGCAGCTTAGTTGGCCTCTTGAACTACGAGCAGTACTTC.

This clone has a single count. The V call is TRBV2, the J call TRBJ1-2; D is ambiguous. Trimming cost V 5 bases and J 7 bases, with 11 bases left between them. Germline CDR1 is SNHLY and CDR2 is FYNNEI. The CDR3 has 12 amino acids. The CDR3 DNA reads TGTGCCAGCAGTCTAATTGGTCCTGGCTACACCTTC. This sequence encodes CASSLIGPGYTF.

The chain is built from TRBV10-3 and TRBJ2-1, with 11 bases matching TRBD2. The germline V gene encodes CDR1 ENHRY and CDR2 SYGVKD. There are 16 residues in the CDR3. The V segment lost 0 bases and the J segment 8 bases; nucleotides outside the gene matches: 6. This CDR3 is CAISESLAGGGYEQFF. The CDR3 DNA reads TGTGCCATCAGTGAGTCCCTAGCGGGGGGTGGTTATGAGCAGTTCTTC.

The genes are TRBV14 and TRBJ2-5; no clear D. The germline V gene has CDR1 SGHDN and CDR2 FVKESK. Trimming cost V 5 bases and J 3 bases, with 16 bases left between them. CDR3 size: 15 residues. Here the CDR3 reads CASSYFTPLEETQYF. CDR3 nucleotide sequence: TGTGCCAGCAGCTACTTCACCCCCTTAGAAGAGACCCAGTACTTC.

The rearrangement uses TRBV4-3 and TRBJ1-4; 9 bases line up with TRBD1. Germline assignment: CDR1 LGHNA and CDR2 YSLEER. CDR3 length: 16 residues. V lost 0 bases and J lost 8; bases outside the gene matches: 7. CDR3 sequence: CASSQDGDRVGEKLFF. The CDR3 coding sequence is TGCGCCAGCAGCCAAGACGGGGACAGGGTAGGCGAAAAACTGTTTTTT.

The chain carries TRBV5-6 and TRBJ1-6; TRBD1 agrees at 8 bases. The CDR3 extends over 15 amino acids. CDR1 and CDR2 from the germline V gene are SGHDT and YYEEEE. Trimming at V came to 1 base and at J to 6 bases, leaving 3 bases not matched to a gene. The CDR3 region has the DNA TGTGCCAGCAGCTTGAGGACAGGGCTTAATTCACCCCTCCACTTT. Its translation: CASSLRTGLNSPLHF.

The rearrangement links TRBV4-3 to TRBJ2-5; D is possibly TRBD2 (6 bases). The V gene lost 4 bases and the J gene lost 1 base, with 16 bases spanning the gap. The CDR3 is made up of 16 amino acids. Germline assignment: CDR1 LGHNA and CDR2 YSLEER. The CDR3 sequence: CASSLGVAGPQETQYF. The CDR3 DNA follows: TGCGCCAGCAGCCTGGGGGTCGCGGGACCCCAAGAGACCCAGTACTTC.

This clone was recorded once. The rearrangement joins TRBV25-1 to TRBJ2-7; D perhaps matches TRBD1 (5 bases). The germline gives CDR1 MGHDK, CDR2 SYGVNS. The CDR3 loop spans 10 amino acids. The V and J ends lost 3 bases and 11 bases respectively, with 8 bases between them. CDR3 residues: CASSETVEYF. The DNA of the CDR3 is TGTGCCAGCAGTGAGACAGTAGAGTACTTC.

This chain uses TRBV30 with TRBJ2-1; 11 bases agree with TRBD2. The germline V gene has CDR1 GTSNPN and CDR2 SVGIG (reference sequence). V trimming: 8 bases; J trimming: 2 bases; junction bases outside the gene matches: 11. The CDR3 loop spans 16 amino acids. Here the CDR3 reads CARGLAGGQAYNEQFF. For the CDR3, the DNA is TGTGCCCGGGGTCTAGCGGGGGGCCAGGCCTACAATGAGCAGTTCTTC.

This chain links TRBV19 with TRBJ2-6; D ambiguous. Germline CDR1 LNHDA, CDR2 SQIVND (reference sequence). This CDR3 comprises 13 residues. With 7 bases removed from V and 4 bases from J, the gap between germline ends came to 8 bases. This CDR3 reads CASTEVGANVLTF. As DNA, the CDR3 is TGTGCCAGTACTGAGGTAGGGGCCAACGTCCTGACTTTC.

In DNA, the CDR3 is TGCGCCAGCAGCTGGGGACAAGACTACGAGCAGTACTTC. Translating gives CASSWGQDYEQYF. This chain connects TRBV5-1 to TRBJ2-7; weak D call: TRBD1 (6 bases). This CDR3 has 13 amino acids. The germline gives CDR1 SGHRS, CDR2 YFSETQ. V was clipped by 3 bases and J by 3 bases, with 10 bases between them.

V and J are TRBV5-4 and TRBJ2-3, with 9 bases identical to TRBD1. The J segment lost 3 bases and the V segment lost 0 bases, leaving 2 bases of the junction unmatched. The V gene's germline CDR1 is SGHNT and CDR2 YYREEE (reference sequence). This CDR3 comprises 15 residues. The CDR3 reads CASSLGTGDTDTQYF. CDR3 DNA sequence: TGTGCCAGCAGCTTGGGGACAGGGGATACAGATACGCAGTATTTT.

This CDR3 reads CASSWDREETQYF. In DNA form, the CDR3 reads TGCGCCAGCAGCTGGGACAGGGAAGAGACCCAGTACTTC. This chain joins TRBV5-1 and TRBJ2-5; TRBD1 matches at 9 bases. The junction had 0 bases not matched to a gene; V was cut back by 3 bases and J by 3 bases. CDR1 is SGHRS, CDR2 YFSETQ, per germline. CDR3 length: 13 residues.

The rearrangement links TRBV6-1 to TRBJ1-2, with 8 bases fitting TRBD1. Trimming cost V 7 bases and J 8 bases; bases outside gene matches: 15. The CDR3 length is 15 residues. Per germline, CDR1 MNHNS and CDR2 SASEGT. The CDR3 DNA reads as TGTGCCAGCACGTTTCTTCGGCAGGGGGCGCAAGGCTACACCTTC. This gives the protein CASTFLRQGAQGYTF.

CDR3 in DNA: TGTGCCAGCAGCTTAAATTTCCGGGAAGCTTTCTTT. It yields the protein CASSLNFREAFF. The chain recombines TRBV7-2 with TRBJ1-1; D is uncertain. The CDR3 consists of 12 residues. Trimming took 2 bases from V and 8 from J, leaving 9 bases between them. From germline, CDR1 is SGHTA and CDR2 FQGNSA.

The J gene is TRBJ2-7, the V gene TRBV5-4; the match to TRBD2 covers 16 bases. This CDR3 has 17 residues. CDR1 is SGHNT, CDR2 YYREEE, per germline (reference sequence). V shed 4 bases and J 2 bases; nucleotides not matched to a gene: 6. In DNA form, the CDR3 reads TGTGCCAGCAGCGTGGGACTAGCGGGGGGGCGGACCTACGAGCAGTACTTC. It is translated as CASSVGLAGGRTYEQYF.